This entry lists 15 T cell receptor beta chains sequenced from one sample in a study of identical twins. Each CDR3 protein gets one entry after TCRdb re-called the 5' RACE reads with MiXCR. The sample carries roughly 240,000 distinct CDR3 sequences, approximately 7.9% recorded once. Separately, the same data were catalogued under a study of yellow fever vaccine responses in identical twins.

The sequencing sample was made of CD8+ T cells sorted from blood. The receptors were sampled from a woman between 18 and 30 years old in good health.

The chain recombines TRBV4-1 with TRBJ1-2, with 7 bases identical to TRBD1. Germline V gene lookup returns CDR1 MGHRA and CDR2 YSYEKL. This CDR3 spans 15 amino acids. The V gene end was trimmed by 2 bases and the J gene end by 8 bases; junction bases not matched to a gene: 11. The CDR3 reads CASSQPGQRTGGYTF. DNA of the CDR3: TGCGCCAGCAGCCAACCGGGACAGCGTACGGGGGGCTACACCTTC.

CDR3 residues: CASSLGLAGTWGSYNEQFF. As DNA, the CDR3 is TGTGCCAGCAGCTTAGGGCTAGCGGGTACATGGGGCTCCTACAATGAGCAGTTCTTC. The chain joins TRBV11-1 to TRBJ2-1, with TRBD2 identical over 8 bases. J lost 0 bases, V lost 1 base, and 11 bases had no gene match. The germline CDR1 and CDR2 sequences are SGHAT and FQDESV (reference sequence). The CDR3 runs 19 residues.

At least ten counts were recorded for this clonotype. This sequence joins TRBV5-1 and TRBJ2-1; TRBD1 aligns across 7 bases. The CDR3 length is 17 residues. CDR1 and CDR2 (germline): SGHRS, YFSETQ. Unmatched junction bases numbered 20, after V lost 4 bases and J lost 10 bases. The CDR3 DNA sequence: TGCGCCAGCAGCGCCGACAGGGACCGGGACCCTATTGTAGAGCAGTTCTTC. Protein: CASSADRDRDPIVEQFF.

This clonotype was seen only a few times. The chain recombines TRBV7-9 with TRBJ2-3, with 7 bases that match TRBD1. CDR3 length: 15 residues. The V and J ends lost 5 bases and 2 bases, in that order; junction bases with no gene match: 7. The germline V gene encodes CDR1 SEHNR and CDR2 FQNEAQ (reference sequence). CDR3 nucleotides: TGTGCCAGCAGCCTACGGGACAGACACACAGATACGCAGTATTTT. Its translation: CASSLRDRHTDTQYF.

In this sample, this clonotype turned up many times. CDR3 bases: TGTGCCAGCCTGGGGGGAAATCAGCCCCAGCATTTT. It codes for CASLGGNQPQHF. This chain connects TRBV12-3 or TRBV12-4 to TRBJ1-5, with TRBD1 as a possible D gene (5 bases). The CDR3 contains 12 residues. V dropped 8 bases and J dropped 4 bases, with 9 bases sitting between them.

This clonotype has a handful of counts. The rearrangement joins TRBV4-2 to TRBJ2-1; no clear D. There are 14 residues in the CDR3. Trimming shortened V by 3 bases and J by 5 bases, and 11 bases separated the two germline ends. From germline, CDR1 is LGHNA and CDR2 YNFKEQ. Written as DNA, the CDR3 is TGTGCCAGCAGCCATCCGTACAGCCACAATGAGCAGTTCTTC. Amino acid sequence: CASSHPYSHNEQFF.

This clonotype was recorded many times. The chain recombines TRBV29-1 with TRBJ1-2; D is undetermined. Germline V gene sequence: CDR1 SQVTM, CDR2 ANQGSEA. This CDR3 comprises 14 residues. Trimming cost V 0 bases and J 4 bases, with 12 bases left between them. The CDR3 here is CSVEDPGLFYGYTF. The CDR3 DNA sequence: TGCAGCGTTGAAGATCCCGGGCTCTTCTATGGCTACACCTTC.

This clonotype was counted a few times. The rearrangement links TRBV27 to TRBJ1-2; D is possibly TRBD1 (6 bases). The CDR3 is made up of 14 amino acids. Per the germline V gene, CDR1 is MNHEY and CDR2 is SMNVEV (reference sequence). The germline V and J ends were trimmed by 8 bases and 4 bases, with 17 bases remaining between them. This CDR3 reads CASGTRDRLYGYTF. The CDR3 coding sequence is TGTGCCAGCGGGACCCGAGACAGGCTCTATGGCTACACCTTC.

As to this clonotype: The junction shows a germline mismatch at one end, possibly a read error. J is TRBJ2-5 and V is TRBV24-1, with D perhaps given as TRBD1 or TRBD2 (6 bases each). Germline V lookup: CDR1 KGHDR, CDR2 SFDVKD. CDR3 length: 18 residues. CDR3 residues: CATSDRGGPGGPQETQYF. The CDR3 DNA reads TGCGCCACCAGTGACCGAGGGGGACCCGGGGGACCCCAAGAGACCCAGTACTTC.

This clonotype has more than one count but fewer than ten. J is TRBJ2-7 and V is TRBV7-9; 11 nucleotides match TRBD2. Germline V lookup: CDR1 SEHNR, CDR2 FQNEAQ (reference sequence). J lost 6 bases, V lost 6 bases, and 13 bases had no gene match. The CDR3 runs 16 residues. CDR3 in DNA: TGTGCCAGCAGGCCGACGGGACTAGCGGAGTATGTCGAGCAGTACTTC. It codes for CASRPTGLAEYVEQYF.

In its sample, this clonotype was seen a few times. The V call is TRBV20-1, the J call TRBJ2-5; 9 nucleotides agree with TRBD2. Germline CDR1 reads DFQATT; CDR2 reads SNEGSKA (reference sequence). J gave up 3 bases and V 1 base, and 6 bases lay outside the gene matches. The CDR3 covers 15 residues. In DNA, the CDR3 is TGCAGTGCTAGAGCGAGGAGACTAGCGGAAGAGACCCAGTACTTC. Its translation is CSARARRLAEETQYF.

The chain couples TRBV28 to TRBJ2-2; no reliable D call. CDR3 length equals 13 residues. V dropped 3 bases and J dropped 3 bases, with 5 bases sitting between them. CDR1 is MDHEN and CDR2 is SYDVKM in the germline V gene. The CDR3 sequence is CASSLTYTGELFF. The CDR3 DNA sequence: TGTGCCAGCAGTTTGACGTACACCGGGGAGCTGTTTTTT.

This clonotype has just a few counts. The chain employs TRBV7-9 and TRBJ2-7; TRBD2 matches at 10 bases. The CDR3 runs to 15 residues. The J segment lost 4 bases and the V segment lost 5 bases, leaving 8 bases of the junction unmatched. From germline, CDR1 is SEHNR and CDR2 FQNEAQ (reference sequence). CDR3 residues: CASSTGTSGTYEQYF. The CDR3 bases are TGTGCCAGCAGCACCGGAACTAGCGGGACTTACGAGCAGTACTTC.

This clonotype was detected a few times. The rearrangement joins TRBV7-9 to TRBJ2-7, with 9 bases identical to TRBD2. The CDR3 consists of 14 residues. V was pared by 3 bases and J by 4 bases, with 4 bases of the junction left unmatched. Per the germline V gene, CDR1 is SEHNR and CDR2 is FQNEAQ (reference sequence). CDR3 sequence: CASSFQAGGYEQYV. CDR3 coding DNA: TGTGCCAGCAGCTTTCAAGCGGGGGGTTACGAGCAGTACGTC.

This clonotype showed up just a few times. This sequence joins TRBV7-9 and TRBJ2-5; D ambiguous. V lost 6 bases to trimming and J lost 1 base, with 18 bases between them. This CDR3 region has 16 residues. Germline V gene lookup returns CDR1 SEHNR and CDR2 FQNEAQ (reference sequence). Here the CDR3 reads CASSSPPWSTQETQYF. In nucleotides, the CDR3 is TGTGCCAGCAGTTCACCCCCGTGGAGTACCCAAGAGACCCAGTACTTC.